This T cell receptor (beta chain) was documented in a study of T cells in localized non-small cell lung cancer (dated by TCRdb to about 2020). With regard to the full study: The study analyzed T cell repertoires of 236 early-stage NSCLC patients, comparing tumors and uninvolved tumor-adjacent lungs. The cohort consisted of approximately 240 treatment-naive NSCLC patients whose localized lung tumors had been resected. The mean age of the NSCLC patients was around 65 years, with 120 to 150 men and 110 or so women.

According to the germline V gene (reference sequence), CDR1 reads WNHNN and CDR2 reads SYGVQD. The trim is 6 bases for V and 3 bases for J, with a gap of 11 bases between the germline ends. Inclusive of the bounding cysteine and phenylalanine, the CDR3 is 13 residues long. CDR3 DNA only is kept here, 39 bases in frame from base 1. A word on this clone: Its antigen specificity is not known. Base qualities were left out, and no much larger clone turns up one base away.

The immunoSEQ Assay was used to sequence TCR beta CDR3 regions from DNA. The authors processed their data as follows. To compute T cell density, TCR beta template counts were normalized to usable DNA, which was estimated by amplifying housekeeping genes. The preseqR package was used to estimate richness by extrapolating to 400,000 templates for PBMC samples and to 120,000 templates for tissue samples. Clonality was defined as one minus Pielou's evenness. Differential abundance testing on productive amino-acid clonotypes, with a minimum total count of 5 and an alpha of 0.1, was used to identify tissue-enriched TCRs. The Jaccard Index and the Morisita Overlap Index were used to measure how much the repertoires overlapped between compartments. TCR beta CDR3s were clustered by GLIPH together with public tetramer-defined viral CDR3s, and at least three viral sequences plus V-gene enrichment were required for viral motifs. Held by TCRdb, this immuneACCESS table contains in-frame sequences only and omits some clones. Under half of the omission traces to an unresolved V gene where checked; the cause of the rest is unknown. For V, J and clone size, that table is used; D and trimming come from the DNA. A total of 90,000 to 100,000 clones appear in this sample, roughly 91% of them only once. The ten most abundant clones make up approximately 4% of the sample.

Overall study outcomes, separate from this receptor: A median of roughly 50 of the top 100 tumor clones turned up in the paired uninvolved adjacent lung, and 25 to 35 of those clones also ranked among the top 100 of that same adjacent lung. Uninvolved tumor-adjacent lung showed the highest T cell clonality, higher than tumor, which suggests more focused antigenic responses in the uninvolved tumor-adjacent lung. Because multi-region tumor sequencing was not done, intratumor heterogeneity could not be ruled out. Because the study design was exploratory, TCR variables were selected using unadjusted p-values without false-discovery rate correction. Longer overall survival was associated with higher blood T cell density, whereas shorter survival was associated with higher adjacent-lung clonality.

At diagnosis, peripheral blood, uninvolved tumor-adjacent lung and tumor were collected and were preserved as a mix of fresh-frozen and FFPE material. For TCR repertoire profiling, blood samples were analyzed as peripheral blood mononuclear cells. The starting material was PBMCs, obtained before any cancer treatment. The chain was built from TRBV10-1 and TRBJ1-1, with a tentative D gene TRBD1 over 6 matching bases. The source of this sequence is a woman aged 35 to 75 with stage II squamous cell lung carcinoma. CDR3 region: CASRYNRDTEAFF. At the DNA level, the sequence is TGCGCCAGCAGGTACAACAGGGACACTGAAGCTTTCTTT.